These T cell receptor beta chains were read from a single sample in a study of T-cell memory formation after mild COVID-19. Via MiXCR, TCRdb re-called the 5' RACE reads, giving one row per CDR3 protein. The sample contains almost 550,000 distinct CDR3 sequences, roughly 22% of which appear only once. The sample comprised PBMCs or a T cell subset sorted from them (not recorded which). The receptors originated from an adult woman who had mild COVID-19 (a few samples of this study predate the infection). Cell type and time point are not known. The CDR3 runs from the conserved cysteine through the conserved F or W. The D gene is left open where the match is weak. Only part of the rows carry a size: once, few, many, or a class if the clone is expanded.

D	size	V	J	DNA	CDR3
-	-	TRBV12-3/TRBV12-4	TRBJ1-1	TGTGCCAGCACCGGACAGAAAAACACTGAAGCTTTCTTT	CASTGQKNTEAFF
-	-	TRBV10-3	TRBJ2-3	TGTGCCATCAGTGAGTCGGGGCCACGCACAGATACGCAGTATTTT	CAISESGPRTDTQYF
TRBD2	few	TRBV11-2	TRBJ2-7	TGTGCCAGCAGCCGCCGTGGGACTAGCGGGGGCTACGAGCAGTACTTC	CASSRRGTSGGYEQYF
-	-	TRBV12-3/TRBV12-4	TRBJ1-2	TGTGCCAGCAGTCTCTCAGGGGCGGAATATGGCTACACCTTC	CASSLSGAEYGYTF
-	few	TRBV2	TRBJ1-1	TGTGCCAGCGATGAACAGCCGAACACTGAAGCTTTCTTT	CASDEQPNTEAFF
TRBD1	few	TRBV19	TRBJ2-7	TGTGCCAGTAGTATTTGGGGACAGGGGAGCATCTACGAGCAGTACTTC	CASSIWGQGSIYEQYF
-	-	TRBV7-9	TRBJ2-5	TGTGCCAGCAGCCGATCCGGCTTCGGTGAGACCCAGTACTTC	CASSRSGFGETQYF
-	-	TRBV5-1	TRBJ2-7	TGCGCCAGCAGCTTGGCGGACACACCCTCCTACGAGCAGTACTTC	CASSLADTPSYEQYF
TRBD1	few	TRBV7-2	TRBJ1-1	TGTGCCAGCAGCCCCCGGACAGGAACAAACACTGAAGCTTTCTTT	CASSPRTGTNTEAFF
-	-	TRBV30	TRBJ1-2	TGTGCCTGGAGTTTCTCCGGGACAAACTCTGGCTACACCTTC	CAWSFSGTNSGYTF